This TCR beta chain was sequenced in a study of blood T cell repertoires in COVID-19. Generated by immunoSEQ multiplex PCR, the TCRdb table keeps only in-frame clones and is missing some. The profile shows under 200,000 clones, about nine tenths of them singletons. The trim removed 1 base at V and 8 bases at J, leaving 3 bases unmatched. CDR1 and CDR2 from the germline V gene are LNHDA and SQIVND (reference sequence). The CDR3 is 15 residues long. This clone appeared a few times. Other DNA sequences in this sample translate to the same CDR3. The chain uses TRBV19 and TRBJ2-1, with 12 positions matching TRBD2. Sequenced sample: peripheral blood. The TCR comes from a man between 18 and 35 years old with acute or convalescent COVID-19. CDR3 nucleotides: TGTGCCAGTAGTATAGGCCTAGCGGGAGGGGATGAGCAGTTCTTC. Its protein is CASSIGLAGGDEQFF.